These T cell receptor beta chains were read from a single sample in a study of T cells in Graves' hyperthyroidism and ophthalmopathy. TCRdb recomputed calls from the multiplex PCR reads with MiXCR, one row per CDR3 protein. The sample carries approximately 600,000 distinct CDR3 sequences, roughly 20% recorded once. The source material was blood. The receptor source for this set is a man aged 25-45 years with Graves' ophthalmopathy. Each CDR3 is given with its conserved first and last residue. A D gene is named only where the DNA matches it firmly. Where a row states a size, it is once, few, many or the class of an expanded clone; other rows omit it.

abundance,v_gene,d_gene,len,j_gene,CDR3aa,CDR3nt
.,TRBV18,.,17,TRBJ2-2,CASSPEAWPANTGELFF,TGTGCCAGCTCACCAGAGGCGTGGCCAGCTAACACCGGGGAGCTGTTTTTT
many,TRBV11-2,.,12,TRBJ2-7,CASSGALYEQYF,TGTGCCAGCAGCGGGGCACTGTACGAGCAGTACTTC
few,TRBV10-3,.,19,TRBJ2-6,CAISELGPIHSSGANVLTF,TGTGCCATCAGTGAGCTTGGGCCTATTCACAGCTCTGGGGCCAACGTCCTGACTTTC
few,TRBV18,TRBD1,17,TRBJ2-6,CASSLGQGVSGANVLTF,TGTGCCAGCTCACTCGGACAGGGCGTCTCTGGGGCCAACGTCCTGACTTTC
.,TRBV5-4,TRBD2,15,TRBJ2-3,CASSFVAGATDTQYF,TGTGCCAGCAGCTTCGTAGCGGGGGCCACAGATACGCAGTATTTT
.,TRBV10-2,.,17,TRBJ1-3,CASSESTLGRSGNTIYF,TGCGCCAGCAGTGAGTCGACTCTCGGCCGCTCTGGAAACACCATATATTTT
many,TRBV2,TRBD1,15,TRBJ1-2,CASSLTGQGNYGYTF,TGTGCCAGCAGCCTGACGGGACAGGGGAACTATGGCTACACCTTC
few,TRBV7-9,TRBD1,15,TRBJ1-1,CASSPTGGTGRKSFF,TGTGCCAGCAGCCCGACAGGTGGGACAGGGCGAAAATCTTTCTTT
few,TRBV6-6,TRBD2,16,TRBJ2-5,CASSYSPAGAGETQYF,TGTGCCAGCAGTTACTCCCCCGCGGGAGCTGGAGAGACCCAGTACTTC
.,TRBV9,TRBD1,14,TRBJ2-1,CASSVKGQGDEQFF,TGTGCCAGCAGCGTAAAGGGACAGGGCGATGAGCAGTTCTTC
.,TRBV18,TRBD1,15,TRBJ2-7,CASSDPGQGFYEQYF,TGTGCCAGCTCAGACCCGGGACAGGGTTTCTACGAGCAGTACTTC
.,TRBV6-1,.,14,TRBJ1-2,CASSSLTLTYGYTF,TGTGCCAGCAGTTCCCTAACGCTTACCTATGGCTACACCTTC
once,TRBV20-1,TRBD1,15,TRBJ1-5,CSAIPGTANNQPQHF,TGCAGTGCTATCCCCGGGACAGCTAACAATCAGCCCCAGCATTTT
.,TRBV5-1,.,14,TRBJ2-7,CASSLTIGSLGQYF,TGCGCCAGCAGCTTGACTATTGGGTCGCTAGGGCAGTACTTC
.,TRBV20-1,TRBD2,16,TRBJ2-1,CSARAGGRVIGNEQFF,TGCAGTGCTAGAGCGGGAGGAAGGGTAATCGGGAATGAGCAGTTCTTC
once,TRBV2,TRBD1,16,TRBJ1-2,CASSERGQGGNYGYTF,TGTGCCAGCAGTGAACGTGGACAGGGTGGAAACTATGGCTACACCTTC
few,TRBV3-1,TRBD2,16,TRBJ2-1,CASSQTGLAGVNEQFF,TGTGCCAGCAGCCAAACGGGACTAGCGGGAGTTAATGAGCAGTTCTTC
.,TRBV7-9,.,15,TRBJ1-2,CASSPGTRSDYGYTF,TGTGCCAGCAGTCCCGGGACGAGGTCGGATTATGGCTACACCTTC
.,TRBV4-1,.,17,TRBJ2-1,CASSQERAGPGGNEQFF,TGCGCCAGCAGCCAAGAACGGGCGGGCCCCGGGGGCAATGAGCAGTTCTTC
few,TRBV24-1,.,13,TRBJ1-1,CATSDSGSDGAFF,TGTGCCACCAGTGATTCCGGGTCAGACGGCGCTTTCTTT
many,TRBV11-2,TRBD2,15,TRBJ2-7,CASSDQLAGPYEQYF,TGTGCCAGCAGCGATCAACTAGCGGGCCCCTACGAGCAGTACTTC
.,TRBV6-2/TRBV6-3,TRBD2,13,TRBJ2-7,CAGRTSGSYEQYF,TGTGCCGGCCGGACTAGCGGATCCTACGAGCAGTACTTC
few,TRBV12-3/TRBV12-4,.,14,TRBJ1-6,CASSSFGTNSPLHF,TGTGCCAGCAGTTCTTTTGGAACTAATTCACCCCTCCACTTT
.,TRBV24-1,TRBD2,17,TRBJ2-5,CATSDLRLAGGQETQYF,TGTGCCACCAGTGATTTGCGTTTAGCGGGAGGGCAAGAGACCCAGTACTTC
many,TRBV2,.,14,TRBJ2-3,CASSEEVAKDTQYF,TGTGCCAGCAGTGAGGAGGTAGCGAAGGATACGCAGTATTTT
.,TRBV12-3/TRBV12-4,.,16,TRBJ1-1,CASSFGGRRVSTEAFF,TGTGCCAGCAGTTTCGGGGGGCGGAGAGTGAGCACTGAAGCTTTCTTT
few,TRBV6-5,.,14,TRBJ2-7,CASSYSDRLYEQYF,TGTGCCAGCAGTTACTCCGACAGGCTTTACGAGCAGTACTTC
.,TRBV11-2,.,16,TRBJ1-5,CASSLRADSPTQPQHF,TGTGCCAGCTCACTTCGGGCAGACAGCCCTACTCAGCCCCAGCATTTT
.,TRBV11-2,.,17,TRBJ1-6,CASSLDWQGSYNSPLHF,TGTGCCAGCAGCTTAGATTGGCAGGGCTCCTATAATTCACCCCTCCACTTT
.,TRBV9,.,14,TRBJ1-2,CASSSRQVHDGYTF,TGTGCCAGCAGCTCTCGACAGGTCCATGATGGCTACACCTTC
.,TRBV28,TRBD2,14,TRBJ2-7,CASSRGGVSYEQYF,TGTGCCAGCAGTCGGGGGGGGGTTTCCTACGAGCAGTACTTC